What follows describes a single T cell receptor beta chain. These data come from a study of T cell responses to AZD1222 COVID-19 vaccine. The table came from immunoSEQ multiplex PCR; TCRdb's copy has only in-frame clones and leaves some out. The table records 130,000 or so clones, approximately 91% of them present only once. This CDR3 contains 14 residues. Germline V gene data show CDR1 as SEHNR and CDR2 as FQNEAQ (reference sequence). Between the trimmed V and J ends, which lost 3 bases and 1 base, there was a span of 9 bases. Here the sequenced sample was peripheral blood, taken 28 days after the second AZD1222 dose. The chain couples TRBV7-9 to TRBJ1-1; D gene unclear. The source of this sequence is an adult who received the AZD1222 COVID-19 vaccine. In nucleotides, the CDR3 is TGTGCCAGCAGCTTTGACTTGGGGAACACTGAAGCTTTCTTT. Its protein is CASSFDLGNTEAFF.